The 13 T cell receptor beta chains in this list originate from one sample, sequenced in a study of blood T cell repertoires in COVID-19. The assay was immunoSEQ multiplex PCR, and TCRdb's table has in-frame clones only and misses some. The sample has tens of thousands of clones; roughly 90% are singletons. Sequencing used peripheral blood. All receptors come from a woman older than 75 with acute or convalescent COVID-19.

The chain has TRBV5-4 and TRBJ2-5; 8 nucleotides align to TRBD2. Germline assignment: CDR1 SGHNT and CDR2 YYREEE (reference sequence). The trim removed 4 bases at V and 3 bases at J, leaving 5 bases unmatched. This CDR3 contains 14 residues. DNA of the CDR3: TGTGCCAGCAGCCGGGGGGGGGTAGAAGAGACCCAGTACTTC. Encoded protein: CASSRGGVEETQYF. Drawing the rest from reference TRBV5-4 and TRBJ2-5, the complete variable domain is ETGVTQSPTHLIKTRGQQVTLRCSSQSGHNTVSWYQQALGQGPQFIFQYYREEENGRGNFPPRFSGLQFPNYSSELNVNALELDDSALYLCASSRGGVEETQYFGPGTRLLVL.

The chain joins TRBV3-1 (or the pseudogene TRBV3-2) to TRBJ2-3, with 9 bases matching TRBD2. Trimming cost V 6 bases and J 2 bases; bases outside gene matches: 3. Germline V CDR1 and CDR2: LGHDT, YNNKEL (reference sequence). The CDR3 spans 14 residues. The CDR3 sequence: CASSRLADTDTQYF. The CDR3 nucleotides read TGTGCCAGCAGTAGACTAGCGGACACAGATACGCAGTATTTT.

This clone was observed a single time. This chain connects TRBV7-9 to TRBJ2-4, with TRBD2 matching over 9 bases. CDR1 and CDR2 (germline): SEHNR, FQNEAQ (reference sequence). The V and J ends lost 2 bases and 13 bases, in that order; junction bases with no gene match: 3. The CDR3 is 12 residues long. The CDR3 loop is CASSLILAGQYF. CDR3 sequence (DNA): TGTGCCAGCAGCTTAATCCTAGCGGGACAGTACTTC. The full variable domain, in which reference TRBV7-9 and TRBJ2-4 provide the parts outside the CDR3, is DTGVSQNPRHKITKRGQNVTFRCDPISEHNRLYWYRQTLGQGPEFLTYFQNEAQLEKSRLLSDRFSAERPKGSFSTLEIQRTEQGDSAMYLCASSLILAGQYFGAGTRLSVL.

This sequence joins TRBV3-1 (or the pseudogene TRBV3-2) and TRBJ1-2; 10 bases match TRBD1. Trimming at V came to 11 bases and at J to 4 bases, leaving 13 bases not matched to a gene. The CDR3 has 15 residues. In germline, CDR1 is LGHDT, CDR2 YNNKEL (reference sequence). The CDR3 region is CAGETDRGYGYGYTF. In nucleotides, the CDR3 is TGTGCCGGTGAAACGGACAGGGGGTATGGCTATGGCTACACCTTC.

V is TRBV7-3 and J is TRBJ2-1, with unresolved D. V dropped 2 bases and J dropped 0 bases, with 8 bases sitting between them. The CDR3 totals 15 residues. CDR1 SGHTA and CDR2 FQGTGA come from the germline V gene. CDR3 region: CASSLFPSSYNEQFF. The CDR3, as DNA: TGTGCCAGCAGCTTATTCCCGAGCTCCTACAATGAGCAGTTCTTC.

This rearrangement joins TRBV2 to TRBJ1-1, with 9 bases aligning to TRBD1. Per germline, CDR1 SNHLY and CDR2 FYNNEI. With V trimmed by 5 bases and J by 5 bases, 6 bases remained unmatched. The CDR3 spans 14 residues. The DNA of the CDR3 is TGTGCCAGCAGTATACAGGGGGCACGGACTGAAGCTTTCTTT. Translating gives CASSIQGARTEAFF.

As concerns this clone: A read error may produce the germline difference seen at one junction end. The J gene is TRBJ1-2, the V gene TRBV7-2, with D possibly TRBD1 on 5 matching bases. Looked up from germline, CDR1 is SGHTA and CDR2 is FQGNSA. This CDR3 has 15 residues. The CDR3 DNA is TGTGCCAGCAACTTAGCGCCAGGGCATATGTCGGGCTACACCTTC. This encodes CASNLAPGHMSGYTF.

V is TRBV10-3 and J is TRBJ1-2; 8 positions match TRBD1. The CDR3 sequence is 15 residues long. The V gene end was trimmed by 5 bases and the J gene end by 0 bases; junction bases not matched to a gene: 5. CDR1 is ENHRY and CDR2 is SYGVKD in the germline V gene. CDR3 sequence (DNA): TGTGCCATCAGTTTAATACAGGGGGCTAACTATGGCTACACCTTC. Amino acids: CAISLIQGANYGYTF.

This clone has just one count. The chain carries TRBV18 and TRBJ1-1; maybe TRBD1 (5 bases). The CDR3 sequence is 16 residues long. The ends were cut back, 4 bases at V and 0 bases at J, with 15 bases in the middle. Looked up from germline, CDR1 is KGHSH and CDR2 is LQKENI. Written as DNA, the CDR3 is TGTGCCAGCTCACGACGTGCAGGGTTGATGAACACTGAAGCTTTCTTT. Amino acid sequence: CASSRRAGLMNTEAFF.

The chain carries TRBV6-5 and TRBJ1-2, with 12 bases aligning to TRBD1. The V gene end was trimmed by 6 bases and the J gene end by 7 bases; junction bases not matched to a gene: 9. The CDR3 has 15 amino acids. Germline CDR1 is MNHEY and CDR2 is SVGAGI. The CDR3 loop is CASRKPGQGAGGYTF. The CDR3 coding sequence is TGTGCCAGCAGGAAGCCGGGACAGGGGGCGGGTGGCTACACCTTC.

The rearrangement uses TRBV28 and TRBJ2-7; 7 bases agree with TRBD2. The CDR3 totals 16 residues. The V and J ends lost 3 bases and 1 base, in that order; junction bases with no gene match: 9. Germline loops: CDR1 MDHEN, CDR2 SYDVKM. The CDR3 DNA sequence: TGTGCCAGCAGTTTTTCCCTAGCGGCCTTATCCTACGAGCAGTACTTC. As protein: CASSFSLAALSYEQYF.

The chain has TRBV4-1 and TRBJ1-4; 10 positions agree with TRBD1. Germline lookup yields CDR1 MGHRA and CDR2 YSYEKL. CDR3 length equals 16 residues. With 4 bases clipped from V and 2 bases from J, the junction kept 4 bases outside the gene matches. CDR3 in DNA: TGCGCCAGCAGCCCGGGGACAGGGGTTACTAATGAAAAACTGTTTTTT. Its protein is CASSPGTGVTNEKLFF.

This clone was observed once. J is TRBJ1-1 and V is TRBV4-1; no clear D gene. The germline gives CDR1 MGHRA, CDR2 YSYEKL. CDR3 length: 13 amino acids. Trimming took 4 bases from V and 1 from J, leaving 7 bases between them. The CDR3 protein is CASSLLGNTEAFF. CDR3 DNA: TGCGCCAGCAGCCTTCTAGGGAACACTGAAGCTTTCTTT.